The 9 T cell receptor beta chains reported below all come from one sample, sequenced in a study of cytomegalovirus exposure and HLA in healthy donors (dated by TCRdb to about 2017). The library was prepared using the immunoSEQ multiplex PCR assay. For the multiplex PCR, a mixture combining 60 forward primers for TCR Vbeta segments and 13 reverse primers for TCR Jbeta segments was used. Held by TCRdb, this immuneACCESS table contains in-frame sequences only and omits some clones. Under half of the omission traces to an unresolved V gene where checked; the cause of the rest is unknown. The sample table contains about 130,000 clones; only one count was recorded for more than 60% of them. Of the sample, about 12% falls within the top ten clones. The sequencing sample was made of PBMCs. These TCRs come from a woman aged 55 to 70 in good health and CMV-seropositive.

For this clone: No DNA is shown, since the ends of the CDR3 on it are uncertain; the CDR3 is the one TCRdb lists. This chain joins TRBV2 and TRBJ2-7; the table's D call of TRBD1 was not tested on the DNA. Germline values: CDR1 SNHLY, CDR2 FYNNEI. The CDR3 comprises 15 residues, both ends counted. CDR3 amino acids: CASSEVGTGIYEQCF.

Worth noting for this clone: A read error may produce the germline difference seen at one junction end. This chain joins TRBV7-7 and TRBJ2-2, with TRBD1 matching 8 bases. The CDR3 totals 16 residues. Germline V CDR1 and CDR2: SSHAT, FNYEAQ (reference sequence). The CDR3 is CASSLHRGANTGELFF. As DNA, the CDR3 is TGTGCTAGCAGCTTGCACAGGGGGGCGAACACCGGGGAGCTGTTTTTT.

This clone was counted only a few times. The V and J genes are TRBV5-6 and TRBJ2-2; 9 nucleotides match TRBD1. V was pared by 1 base and J by 5 bases, with 6 bases of the junction left unmatched. The CDR3 contains 16 residues. The V gene's germline CDR1 is SGHDT and CDR2 YYEEEE. The CDR3 nucleotides are TGTGCCAGCAGCTTGCCTGGGACAGGGATAACCGGGGAGCTGTTTTTT. This gives the protein CASSLPGTGITGELFF.

The sample holds a few counts of this clone. The V and J genes are TRBV6-5 and TRBJ2-7, with 7 bases aligning to TRBD2. This CDR3 has 14 residues. Trimming removed 8 bases from V and 0 bases from J; junction bases left unmatched: 7. Germline V lookup: CDR1 MNHEY, CDR2 SVGAGI. As DNA, the CDR3 is TGTGCCAGCGGGAGGGGCGGGGGCTCCTACGAGCAGTACTTC. It specifies CASGRGGGSYEQYF.

The chain recombines TRBV5-1 with TRBJ2-1; 9 bases agree with TRBD1. CDR1 is SGHRS and CDR2 is YFSETQ in the germline V gene. CDR3 length: 16 residues. J gave up 6 bases and V 0 bases, and 7 bases lay outside the gene matches. The CDR3 loop is CASSLVTGQGSNEQFF. In DNA, the CDR3 is TGCGCCAGCAGCTTGGTTACGGGACAGGGCAGCAATGAGCAGTTCTTC. Full variable domain (missing parts from reference TRBV5-1 and TRBJ2-1): KAGVTQTPRYLIKTRGQQVTLSCSPISGHRSVSWYQQTPGQGLQFLFEYFSETQRNKGNFPGRFSGRQFSNSRSEMNVSTLELGDSALYLCASSLVTGQGSNEQFFGPGTRLTVL.

The chain links TRBV4-2 to TRBJ2-7; 9 nucleotides line up with TRBD2. This CDR3 has 16 residues. Germline V gene sequence: CDR1 LGHNA, CDR2 YNFKEQ. Trimming cost V 1 base and J 3 bases; bases outside gene matches: 7. CDR3 region: CASSQGLAEQHYEQYF. CDR3 nucleotide sequence: TGTGCCAGCAGCCAAGGACTAGCGGAACAACACTACGAGCAGTACTTC.

The chain has TRBV12-5 and TRBJ1-1; D is possibly TRBD1 (5 bases). This CDR3 has 17 amino acids. CDR1 LGHNT and CDR2 FRNRAP come from the germline V gene. Between the trimmed V and J ends, which lost 2 bases and 5 bases, there was a span of 21 bases. CDR3 amino acids: CASGLNPPGQAITEAFF. The CDR3 nucleotides read TGTGCTAGTGGTTTGAACCCTCCAGGGCAGGCGATTACTGAAGCTTTCTTT.

Worth noting for this clone: Other DNA sequences from this sample encode an identical CDR3 as well. The CDR3 nucleotides read TGTGCCAGCAGCTTAAGCGGGAGAGGAGAGACCCAGTACTTC. Protein sequence: CASSLSGRGETQYF. The rearrangement uses TRBV7-2 and TRBJ2-5; TRBD2 aligns across 8 bases. Germline V gene data show CDR1 as SGHTA and CDR2 as FQGNSA. CDR3 length: 14 amino acids. With 2 bases clipped from V and 4 bases from J, the junction kept 3 bases outside the gene matches.

The J gene is TRBJ1-3, the V gene TRBV7-2; 10 nucleotides agree with TRBD1. Germline V lookup: CDR1 SGHTA, CDR2 FQGNSA. V lost 8 bases to trimming and J lost 2 bases; unmatched junction nucleotides: 6. The CDR3 is made up of 15 amino acids. CDR3 bases: TGTGCCAGCCGCCCTGGGACAGGGGCTGGAAACACCATATATTTT. It is translated as CASRPGTGAGNTIYF.